Following are 10 T cell receptor beta chains from one sample sequenced in a study of cytomegalovirus exposure and HLA in healthy donors. 60 Vbeta and 13 Jbeta primers were used in PCR. Data came from immunoSEQ multiplex PCR; TCRdb stores just in-frame clones and leaves some out. The profile shows 160,000 or so clones, around 72% of them singletons. The sample consisted of PBMCs. The source is a woman aged 40 to 50 in good health and CMV-seropositive.

This clone is a singleton in its sample. The chain links TRBV5-1 to TRBJ2-5; 9 bases line up with TRBD1. The CDR3 contains 16 residues. The V segment lost 3 bases and the J segment 5 bases; nucleotides outside the gene matches: 11. In germline, CDR1 is SGHRS, CDR2 YFSETQ. CDR3 coding DNA: TGCGCCAGCAGCTGGCTGGGACAGGGAGGATCGGAGACCCAGTACTTC. The encoded protein is CASSWLGQGGSETQYF.

About this clone: A read error may produce the germline difference seen at one junction end. This chain connects TRBV7-9 to TRBJ1-1; no reliable D call. CDR3 size: 16 residues. In germline, CDR1 is SEHNR, CDR2 FQNEAQ (reference sequence). CDR3: CSSSLEKTRMNTEAFF. The CDR3 region has the DNA TGTTCCAGCAGCTTAGAGAAAACAAGAATGAACACTGAAGCTTTCTTT.

This clone was counted a single time. This rearrangement joins TRBV6-6 to TRBJ2-7; D is undetermined. V was clipped by 2 bases and J by 4 bases, with 6 bases between them. CDR1 is MNHNY and CDR2 is SVGAGI in the germline V gene (reference sequence). This CDR3 has 12 amino acids. The CDR3 nucleotides are TGTGCCAGCAGTTACGCCCAGTACGAGCAGTACTTC. Its protein product is CASSYAQYEQYF.

The CDR3 sequence is CASSPELAAFGELFF. The CDR3, as DNA: TGTGCCAGCTCACCAGAACTAGCGGCTTTCGGGGAGCTGTTTTTT. The J gene is TRBJ2-2, the V gene TRBV18; 8 bases align to TRBD2. Germline trimming cut 2 bases from V and 7 bases from J; bases unmatched to any gene: 6. This CDR3 is built from 15 residues. Per the germline V gene, CDR1 is KGHSH and CDR2 is LQKENI.

The chain is built from TRBV9 and TRBJ1-6; TRBD1 is a possible D gene (5 bases). Trimming left V 0 bases short and J 11 bases short, with 15 bases between. This CDR3 has 15 amino acids. CDR1 and CDR2 from the germline V gene are SGDLS and YYNGEE. The CDR3 bases are TGTGCCAGCAGCGTAGACACAGGCCCAAGGGCACCCCTCCACTTT. It specifies CASSVDTGPRAPLHF.

The chain is built from TRBV19 and TRBJ2-7; 7 positions match TRBD1. This CDR3 has 15 amino acids. Trimming removed 5 bases from V and 2 bases from J; junction bases left unmatched: 9. Germline V gene sequence: CDR1 LNHDA, CDR2 SQIVND (reference sequence). The DNA of the CDR3 is TGTGCCAGTAGTGGGGCTAGACAGGGCCCCTACGAGCAGTACTTC. Amino acids: CASSGARQGPYEQYF.

The rearrangement uses TRBV30 and TRBJ1-2; no firm D call. Trimming pared 0 bases from V and 7 bases from J, leaving 9 bases between. The CDR3 loop spans 12 amino acids. Looked up from germline, CDR1 is GTSNPN and CDR2 is SVGIG (reference sequence). The CDR3 protein is CAWSVHGVGYTF. CDR3 in DNA: TGTGCCTGGAGTGTACACGGGGTTGGCTACACCTTC.

This clone was counted only a few times. The chain couples TRBV11-3 to TRBJ2-7; 9 bases map to TRBD1. This CDR3 is built from 13 residues. J gave up 5 bases and V 5 bases, and 4 bases lay outside the gene matches. Germline CDR1 SGHNT, CDR2 YENEEA. DNA for the CDR3: TGTGCCAGCAGCCGGACAGGGGTCCACGAGCAGTACTTC. Translated: CASSRTGVHEQYF.

The chain combines TRBV2 with TRBJ1-4, with 8 nucleotides matching TRBD1. CDR1 is SNHLY, CDR2 FYNNEI, per germline. The V and J ends lost 5 bases and 0 bases, in that order; junction bases with no gene match: 11. The length of the CDR3 is 18 residues. The CDR3 here is CASSRQGLSPATNEKLFF. The CDR3 nucleotides read TGTGCCAGCAGTAGACAGGGGCTTTCTCCGGCAACTAATGAAAAACTGTTTTTT.

The rearrangement uses TRBV30 and TRBJ2-2, with TRBD1 identical over 8 bases. The junction had 1 base not matched to a gene; V was cut back by 1 base and J by 6 bases. The CDR3 contains 13 residues. Germline V CDR1 and CDR2: GTSNPN, SVGIG (reference sequence). The CDR3 is CAWSEQGAGELFF. Written as DNA, the CDR3 is TGTGCCTGGAGTGAACAGGGGGCCGGGGAGCTGTTTTTT.